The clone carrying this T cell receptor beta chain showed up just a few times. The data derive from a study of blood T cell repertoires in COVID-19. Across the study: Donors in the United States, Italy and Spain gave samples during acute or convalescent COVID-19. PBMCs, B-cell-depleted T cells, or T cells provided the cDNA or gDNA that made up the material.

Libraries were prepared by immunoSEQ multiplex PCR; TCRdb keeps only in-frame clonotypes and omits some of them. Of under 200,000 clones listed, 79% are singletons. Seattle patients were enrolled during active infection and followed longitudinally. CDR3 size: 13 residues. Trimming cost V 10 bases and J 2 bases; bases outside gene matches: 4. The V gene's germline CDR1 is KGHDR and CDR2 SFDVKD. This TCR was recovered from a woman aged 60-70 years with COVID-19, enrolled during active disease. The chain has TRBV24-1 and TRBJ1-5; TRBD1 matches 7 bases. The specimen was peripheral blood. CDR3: CATQGSGNQPQHF. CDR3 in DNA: TGTGCCACACAGGGGAGCGGCAATCAGCCCCAGCATTTT.